A selection of T cell receptor beta chains follows, all from one sample in a study of human T cells and chemical hapten exposure. MiXCR, run by TCRdb on the RACE reads, gives a single entry per CDR3 protein. The sample consists of approximately 260,000 distinct CDR3 sequences, approximately 7.5% of them appearing once. Material: whole blood, obtained in connection with sensitization to the hapten diphenylcyclopropenone (DPC). The receptors here all came from a man aged 18-30 years with alopecia areata. Some clones in this sample may be carry-over from other donors' samples. The CDR3 runs from the conserved cysteine through the conserved F or W. The D gene is left open where the match is weak. For some rows the clone size is stated as once, few or many, or as a class when expanded; others skip it.

V gene: TRBV9
D gene: TRBD1
J gene: TRBJ1-1
CDR3 length: 16
clone size: few
CDR3 DNA: TGTGCCAGCAGCGTTCAGGGGGCGCGGGGGAACACTGAAGCTTTCTTT
CDR3 protein: CASSVQGARGNTEAFF

V gene: TRBV6-5
D gene: NA
J gene: TRBJ1-5
CDR3 length: 12
clone size: NA
CDR3 DNA: TGTGCCAGCAGGAAGTTAGGTCAGCCCCAGCATTTT
CDR3 protein: CASRKLGQPQHF

V gene: TRBV6-2/TRBV6-3
D gene: NA
J gene: TRBJ2-1
CDR3 length: 16
clone size: few
CDR3 DNA: TGTGCCAGCAGTTACCAAGGGGCCTCCTCCGGGGATGAGCAGTTCTTC
CDR3 protein: CASSYQGASSGDEQFF

V gene: TRBV5-1
D gene: NA
J gene: TRBJ1-1
CDR3 length: 13
clone size: few
CDR3 DNA: TGCGCCAGCAGCAATGACTGGGGACGTGAAGCTTTCTTT
CDR3 protein: CASSNDWGREAFF

V gene: TRBV7-9
D gene: NA
J gene: TRBJ2-1
CDR3 length: 13
clone size: few
CDR3 DNA: TGTGCCAGCAGCCCGCAGGGGGGCCATGAGCAGTTCTTC
CDR3 protein: CASSPQGGHEQFF

V gene: TRBV4-3
D gene: TRBD1
J gene: TRBJ1-4
CDR3 length: 16
clone size: NA
CDR3 DNA: TGCGCCAGCAGCCAGAGAACAGGGGGCGCGTCGCCCAAACTGTTTTTT
CDR3 protein: CASSQRTGGASPKLFF

V gene: TRBV7-2
D gene: NA
J gene: TRBJ2-3
CDR3 length: 11
clone size: few
CDR3 DNA: TGTGCCAGCAGGGGTGGAGGTACGCAGTATTTT
CDR3 protein: CASRGGGTQYF

V gene: TRBV12-5
D gene: NA
J gene: TRBJ2-3
CDR3 length: 16
clone size: many
CDR3 DNA: TGTGCTAGTGGTTTGGTACAAACTAGCTTGGGAGATACGCAGTATTTT
CDR3 protein: CASGLVQTSLGDTQYF

V gene: TRBV20-1
D gene: NA
J gene: TRBJ2-7
CDR3 length: 14
clone size: NA
CDR3 DNA: TGCAGTGCTAGAGAATCGGGGGACGACTACGAGCAGTACTTC
CDR3 protein: CSARESGDDYEQYF

V gene: TRBV29-1
D gene: NA
J gene: TRBJ2-1
CDR3 length: 14
clone size: NA
CDR3 DNA: TGCAGCGTTGGGAGTCAGAGCTCCTACAATGAGCAGTTCTTC
CDR3 protein: CSVGSQSSYNEQFF

V gene: TRBV20-1
D gene: TRBD2
J gene: TRBJ2-3
CDR3 length: 19
clone size: many
CDR3 DNA: TGCAGTGCTAGAGATAGGACGGGACGAGTAGCGGGGGGCACAGATACGCAGTATTTT
CDR3 protein: CSARDRTGRVAGGTDTQYF

V gene: TRBV6-5
D gene: TRBD2
J gene: TRBJ2-1
CDR3 length: 15
clone size: NA
CDR3 DNA: TGTGCCAGCAGTTACGTTGGCGGGAGCGCTGATGAGCAGTTCTTC
CDR3 protein: CASSYVGGSADEQFF

V gene: TRBV7-9
D gene: NA
J gene: TRBJ1-1
CDR3 length: 13
clone size: NA
CDR3 DNA: TGTGCCAGCAGCTTCGGCCCTGGCAGGGAAGCTTTCTTT
CDR3 protein: CASSFGPGREAFF

V gene: TRBV12-3/TRBV12-4
D gene: NA
J gene: TRBJ2-3
CDR3 length: 15
clone size: few
CDR3 DNA: TGTGCCAGCAGGGGACCGGGGGGCCTATCAGATACGCAGTATTTT
CDR3 protein: CASRGPGGLSDTQYF

V gene: TRBV7-3
D gene: TRBD2
J gene: TRBJ2-3
CDR3 length: 12
clone size: few
CDR3 DNA: TGTGCCAGCAGCTATAGCGGGGGGGCCCGAGATTTT
CDR3 protein: CASSYSGGARDF

V gene: TRBV5-6
D gene: TRBD2
J gene: TRBJ2-1
CDR3 length: 17
clone size: NA
CDR3 DNA: TGTGCCAGCAGCGCCGGACTAGCGGGGACCTCCTACAATGAGCAGTTCTTC
CDR3 protein: CASSAGLAGTSYNEQFF

V gene: TRBV14
D gene: TRBD1
J gene: TRBJ2-3
CDR3 length: 14
clone size: NA
CDR3 DNA: TGTGCCAGCAACCGACAGGGCACCGCAGATACGCAGTATTTT
CDR3 protein: CASNRQGTADTQYF

V gene: TRBV12-3/TRBV12-4
D gene: TRBD1
J gene: TRBJ2-5
CDR3 length: 14
clone size: few
CDR3 DNA: TGTGCCAGCAGTAGGGACAGGGGGCGGCAGACCCAGTACTTC
CDR3 protein: CASSRDRGRQTQYF

V gene: TRBV12-3/TRBV12-4
D gene: TRBD2
J gene: TRBJ2-3
CDR3 length: 17
clone size: many
CDR3 DNA: TGTGCCAGCAGTCCCCAACTAGCGGGGGATTCCACAGATACGCAGTATTTT
CDR3 protein: CASSPQLAGDSTDTQYF

V gene: TRBV6-5
D gene: TRBD1
J gene: TRBJ2-7
CDR3 length: 16
clone size: few
CDR3 DNA: TGTGCCAGCAGTACCGCCGGGGACAGGGGGTTCTACGAGCAGTACTTC
CDR3 protein: CASSTAGDRGFYEQYF

V gene: TRBV3-1
D gene: NA
J gene: TRBJ2-5
CDR3 length: 14
clone size: many
CDR3 DNA: TGTGCCAGCAGCCAAGATGCCGCGGGGGAGACCCAGTACTTC
CDR3 protein: CASSQDAAGETQYF

V gene: TRBV29-1
D gene: TRBD1
J gene: TRBJ2-7
CDR3 length: 14
clone size: few
CDR3 DNA: TGCAGCGTTCTTGGGACAGGAAGCTCCTACGAGCAGTACTTC
CDR3 protein: CSVLGTGSSYEQYF

V gene: TRBV13
D gene: NA
J gene: TRBJ2-1
CDR3 length: 16
clone size: few
CDR3 DNA: TGTGCCAGCAGCGCCCTACAACAGGGTTACTACAATGAGCAGTTCTTC
CDR3 protein: CASSALQQGYYNEQFF

V gene: TRBV11-2
D gene: NA
J gene: TRBJ1-2
CDR3 length: 14
clone size: few
CDR3 DNA: TGTGCCAGCAGCTTAAAGGGCACAGACTATGGCTACACCTTC
CDR3 protein: CASSLKGTDYGYTF

V gene: TRBV10-3
D gene: NA
J gene: TRBJ2-7
CDR3 length: 11
clone size: few
CDR3 DNA: TGTGCCATCAGTGCGGGAGTCGAGCAGTACTTC
CDR3 protein: CAISAGVEQYF

V gene: TRBV27
D gene: NA
J gene: TRBJ1-1
CDR3 length: 16
clone size: many
CDR3 DNA: TGTGCCAGCAGTTTAGGGGGCAGGGTAGGTAGGACTGAAGCTTTCTTT
CDR3 protein: CASSLGGRVGRTEAFF

V gene: TRBV6-5
D gene: NA
J gene: TRBJ1-6
CDR3 length: 15
clone size: NA
CDR3 DNA: TGTGCCAGCAGTTACTCGGGGAAGGTCAATTCACCCCTCCACTTT
CDR3 protein: CASSYSGKVNSPLHF

V gene: TRBV28
D gene: TRBD1
J gene: TRBJ1-5
CDR3 length: 16
clone size: many
CDR3 DNA: TGTGCCAGCAGTTTCTCCGGGACAGGGAGCAATCAGCCCCAGCATTTT
CDR3 protein: CASSFSGTGSNQPQHF